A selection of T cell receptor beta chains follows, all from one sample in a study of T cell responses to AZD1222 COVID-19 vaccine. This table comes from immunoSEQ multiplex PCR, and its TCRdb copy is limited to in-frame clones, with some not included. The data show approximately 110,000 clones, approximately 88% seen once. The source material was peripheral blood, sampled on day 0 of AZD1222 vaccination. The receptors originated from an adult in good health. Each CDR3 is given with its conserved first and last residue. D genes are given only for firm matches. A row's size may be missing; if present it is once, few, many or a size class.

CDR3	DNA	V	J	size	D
CASSASGGIAKF	TGTGCCAGCAGTGCCTCGGGGGGTATAGCGAAATTT	TRBV5-4	TRBJ1-4	.	.
CASSLVGDAKLFF	TGCGCCAGCAGCTTGGTTGGGGATGCAAAACTGTTTTTT	TRBV5-1	TRBJ1-4	.	.
CASSLEGAEGETQYF	TGCGCCAGCAGCTTGGAGGGGGCGGAGGGAGAGACCCAGTACTTC	TRBV5-1	TRBJ2-5	.	.
CASSCPGYRAHTGELFF	TGTGCCAGCAGCTGCCCCGGGTACAGGGCCCACACCGGGGAGCTGTTTTTT	TRBV21-1	TRBJ2-2	.	.
CASIRDRNTEAFF	TGTGCCAGCATCCGGGACAGGAACACTGAAGCTTTCTTT	TRBV2	TRBJ1-1	.	TRBD1
CASSLQVRATGELFF	TGTGCCAGCAGTTTACAGGTCAGGGCCACCGGGGAGCTGTTTTTT	TRBV27	TRBJ2-2	once	.
CASSLGLAGGQETQYF	TGTGCCAGCAGTTTGGGACTAGCGGGGGGTCAAGAGACCCAGTACTTC	TRBV28	TRBJ2-5	.	TRBD2
CASSLDIRETQYF	TGTGCCAGCAGCTTAGATATCCGAGAGACCCAGTACTTC	TRBV13	TRBJ2-5	.	.
CASSTDRGRNSPLHF	TGTGCCAGCAGCACGGACAGGGGGCGGAATTCACCCCTCCACTTT	TRBV5-8	TRBJ1-6	.	TRBD1
CASSLTGNTIYF	TGTGCCAGCAGTTTGACGGGAAACACCATATATTTT	TRBV6-5	TRBJ1-3	.	.
CASSYNTGDTQYF	TGTGCCAGCAGTTACAATACCGGAGATACGCAGTATTTT	TRBV6-2/TRBV6-3	TRBJ2-3	.	.
CASSLAMNRENEQFF	TGTGCCAGCAGCTTAGCCATGAACAGGGAGAATGAGCAGTTCTTC	TRBV7-2	TRBJ2-1	.	.
CASSPSSGGGYEQYF	TGTGCCAGCAGCCCCAGTAGCGGGGGGGGGTACGAGCAGTACTTC	TRBV7-2	TRBJ2-7	.	TRBD2
CASSAGTWDTEAFF	TGTGCCAGCAGCGCGGGGACCTGGGACACTGAAGCTTTCTTT	TRBV9	TRBJ1-1	.	.
CASTGQGGQPQHF	TGTGCCAGTACGGGACAGGGCGGTCAGCCCCAGCATTTT	TRBV19	TRBJ1-5	few	TRBD1
CASWSGGDEQYF	TGCGCCAGCTGGTCAGGGGGCGACGAGCAGTACTTC	TRBV5-1	TRBJ2-7	once	TRBD1
CAISGGPGYTF	TGTGCCATCAGTGGTGGACCTGGCTACACCTTC	TRBV10-3	TRBJ1-2	.	.
CASRTSMNTEAFF	TGCGCCAGCAGAACGTCAATGAACACTGAAGCTTTCTTT	TRBV5-1	TRBJ1-1	once	.
CASSPRGGSSYEQYF	TGCGCCAGCAGCCCCCGTGGCGGAAGCTCCTACGAGCAGTACTTC	TRBV5-1	TRBJ2-7	.	.
CASRLQPFTRETQYF	TGTGCCAGCAGGCTTCAGCCTTTTACCCGAGAGACCCAGTACTTC	TRBV3-1/TRBV3-2	TRBJ2-5	.	.
CATSVGQGIDQPQHF	TGTGCCACCAGTGTTGGGCAGGGGATCGATCAGCCCCAGCATTTT	TRBV24-1	TRBJ1-5	medium-sized	.
CASSLAQGSSYEQYF	TGTGCCAGCAGCCTCGCACAGGGCAGCTCCTACGAGCAGTACTTC	TRBV6-2/TRBV6-3	TRBJ2-7	.	.
CASKEELRTPGYTF	TGTGCCAGCAAAGAGGAGTTGCGGACTCCTGGCTACACCTTC	TRBV21-1	TRBJ1-2	.	.
CTSSLGLFSTGELFF	TGTACCAGCAGTTTGGGTCTTTTCTCCACCGGGGAGCTGTTTTTT	TRBV6-2/TRBV6-3	TRBJ2-2	.	.
CASAASGSYEQYF	TGCGCCAGCGCCGCTAGCGGATCCTACGAGCAGTACTTC	TRBV5-1	TRBJ2-7	.	TRBD2
CASSIVRGQRLNTEAFF	TGTGCCAGTAGTATAGTTCGGGGACAGAGACTGAACACTGAAGCTTTCTTT	TRBV19	TRBJ1-1	.	TRBD1
CAWSELDRNTGELFF	TGTGCCTGGAGCGAACTAGATAGAAACACCGGGGAGCTGTTTTTT	TRBV30	TRBJ2-2	.	.
CASTPRGVSYEQYF	TGTGCCAGCACCCCTCGGGGCGTATCCTACGAGCAGTACTTC	TRBV2	TRBJ2-7	.	.
CASSVLQGSGPGELFF	TGTGCCAGCAGCGTCCTACAGGGTTCAGGTCCCGGGGAGCTGTTTTTT	TRBV11-2	TRBJ2-2	.	.
CASSLGLAAARELFF	TGTGCCAGCAGCTTGGGACTAGCGGCGGCCCGGGAGCTGTTTTTT	TRBV5-4	TRBJ2-2	.	TRBD2
CASSVDRGEAFF	TGCGCCAGCAGCGTCGACAGGGGTGAAGCTTTCTTT	TRBV5-1	TRBJ1-1	.	TRBD1
CASRGKTGYGYTF	TGTGCCAGCAGAGGGAAGACAGGCTATGGCTACACCTTC	TRBV2	TRBJ1-2	.	.
CASSQMIGGGQPQHF	TGTGCCAGCAGCCAAATGATTGGAGGTGGTCAGCCCCAGCATTTT	TRBV7-2	TRBJ1-5	.	.
CASSFGSNEKLFF	TGTGCCAGCAGTTTCGGTTCCAATGAAAAACTGTTTTTT	TRBV27	TRBJ1-4	.	.
CASRSGTATNNEQFF	TGTGCCAGCAGGTCCGGGACGGCGACCAACAATGAGCAGTTCTTC	TRBV6-5	TRBJ2-1	once	.
CASSLEVSPLHF	TGTGCCAGCAGCTTGGAGGTTTCACCCCTCCACTTT	TRBV5-6	TRBJ1-6	.	.
CASSQTGDAGELFF	TGTGCCAGCAGCCAGACAGGGGATGCCGGGGAGCTGTTTTTT	TRBV14	TRBJ2-2	.	TRBD1
CASSRGYEQYF	TGTGCCAGCAGTCGGGGCTACGAGCAGTACTTC	TRBV12-3/TRBV12-4	TRBJ2-7	.	.